This TCR beta chain was documented in a study of blood T cell repertoires in COVID-19. This clone was detected only once. The CDR3 covers 14 residues. Trimming left V 5 bases short and J 5 bases short, with 13 bases between. Germline CDR1 reads SGHVS; CDR2 reads FQNEAQ. The repertoire was sequenced with immunoSEQ multiplex PCR; TCRdb's copy has only in-frame clones and lacks some. The sample comprises hundreds of thousands of clones, 88% of which are singletons, and about 6.7% rests with the top ten. The sequenced sample consisted of peripheral blood. This TCR was recovered from a woman between 70 and 85 years old with COVID-19, enrolled during active disease. V and J are TRBV7-8 and TRBJ2-1; D not resolved. This CDR3 reads CASSRDNSDNEQFF. The CDR3 coding sequence is TGTGCCAGCAGCCGAGATAACAGTGACAATGAGCAGTTCTTC.